The table lists the clone carrying this T cell receptor beta chain with many counts. The data belong to a study of T cells in Graves' hyperthyroidism and ophthalmopathy. Losses at the gene ends were 3 bases for V and 0 bases for J; bases not matched to a gene: 11. The CDR3 runs 18 residues. From germline, CDR1 is SGHTA and CDR2 FQGNSA. There were TCR beta CDR3 regions amplified from RNA transcripts. Carried out on the TCR CDR3, a first-round RT-PCR used the HTBI primer set. Each CDR3 protein is one row after TCRdb ran MiXCR on the multiplex PCR reads. The sample lists approximately 640,000 distinct CDR3 sequences, around 15% occurring once.

Source material: blood. The chain has TRBV7-2 and TRBJ2-4; the match to TRBD2 covers 7 bases. The receptor was isolated from a woman in her twenties or thirties with Graves' hyperthyroidism. The CDR3 coding sequence is TGTGCCAGCAGCTTTAGGCGTACGGCGGGAGTAGCCAAAAACATTCAGTACTTC. It is translated as CASSFRRTAGVAKNIQYF.